Below, one T cell receptor beta chain is given with its context. The cohort comprised adults aged 18 to 89 years residing in about two dozen US areas. Authors' methods: Reference gene primer amplification gave nucleated cell count estimates. Data came from immunoSEQ multiplex PCR; TCRdb stores just in-frame clones and leaves some out. V and J calls and clone size follow that table, whereas D and trimming were derived from the DNA. Of 400,000 or so clones in the sample, approximately 91% were seen once. Trimming took 2 bases from V and 7 from J, leaving 17 bases between them. Germline V gene sequence: CDR1 SQVTM, CDR2 ANQGSEA. The CDR3 spans 14 residues. This entry is derived from a study of blood T cell repertoires in COVID-19. The overall study: In each case, the material was cDNA or gDNA derived from T cells, B-cell-depleted T cells, or PBMCs.

The clonotype originates from a woman between 40 and 55 years old with acute COVID-19. The sample taken for sequencing was PBMCs or T cells enriched from blood (not recorded which). The genes are TRBV29-1 and TRBJ1-2, with D uncertain. CDR3 amino acids: CSVETGSGSGGYTF. CDR3 DNA: TGCAGCGTTGAAACTGGGTCGGGTAGTGGTGGCTACACCTTC.